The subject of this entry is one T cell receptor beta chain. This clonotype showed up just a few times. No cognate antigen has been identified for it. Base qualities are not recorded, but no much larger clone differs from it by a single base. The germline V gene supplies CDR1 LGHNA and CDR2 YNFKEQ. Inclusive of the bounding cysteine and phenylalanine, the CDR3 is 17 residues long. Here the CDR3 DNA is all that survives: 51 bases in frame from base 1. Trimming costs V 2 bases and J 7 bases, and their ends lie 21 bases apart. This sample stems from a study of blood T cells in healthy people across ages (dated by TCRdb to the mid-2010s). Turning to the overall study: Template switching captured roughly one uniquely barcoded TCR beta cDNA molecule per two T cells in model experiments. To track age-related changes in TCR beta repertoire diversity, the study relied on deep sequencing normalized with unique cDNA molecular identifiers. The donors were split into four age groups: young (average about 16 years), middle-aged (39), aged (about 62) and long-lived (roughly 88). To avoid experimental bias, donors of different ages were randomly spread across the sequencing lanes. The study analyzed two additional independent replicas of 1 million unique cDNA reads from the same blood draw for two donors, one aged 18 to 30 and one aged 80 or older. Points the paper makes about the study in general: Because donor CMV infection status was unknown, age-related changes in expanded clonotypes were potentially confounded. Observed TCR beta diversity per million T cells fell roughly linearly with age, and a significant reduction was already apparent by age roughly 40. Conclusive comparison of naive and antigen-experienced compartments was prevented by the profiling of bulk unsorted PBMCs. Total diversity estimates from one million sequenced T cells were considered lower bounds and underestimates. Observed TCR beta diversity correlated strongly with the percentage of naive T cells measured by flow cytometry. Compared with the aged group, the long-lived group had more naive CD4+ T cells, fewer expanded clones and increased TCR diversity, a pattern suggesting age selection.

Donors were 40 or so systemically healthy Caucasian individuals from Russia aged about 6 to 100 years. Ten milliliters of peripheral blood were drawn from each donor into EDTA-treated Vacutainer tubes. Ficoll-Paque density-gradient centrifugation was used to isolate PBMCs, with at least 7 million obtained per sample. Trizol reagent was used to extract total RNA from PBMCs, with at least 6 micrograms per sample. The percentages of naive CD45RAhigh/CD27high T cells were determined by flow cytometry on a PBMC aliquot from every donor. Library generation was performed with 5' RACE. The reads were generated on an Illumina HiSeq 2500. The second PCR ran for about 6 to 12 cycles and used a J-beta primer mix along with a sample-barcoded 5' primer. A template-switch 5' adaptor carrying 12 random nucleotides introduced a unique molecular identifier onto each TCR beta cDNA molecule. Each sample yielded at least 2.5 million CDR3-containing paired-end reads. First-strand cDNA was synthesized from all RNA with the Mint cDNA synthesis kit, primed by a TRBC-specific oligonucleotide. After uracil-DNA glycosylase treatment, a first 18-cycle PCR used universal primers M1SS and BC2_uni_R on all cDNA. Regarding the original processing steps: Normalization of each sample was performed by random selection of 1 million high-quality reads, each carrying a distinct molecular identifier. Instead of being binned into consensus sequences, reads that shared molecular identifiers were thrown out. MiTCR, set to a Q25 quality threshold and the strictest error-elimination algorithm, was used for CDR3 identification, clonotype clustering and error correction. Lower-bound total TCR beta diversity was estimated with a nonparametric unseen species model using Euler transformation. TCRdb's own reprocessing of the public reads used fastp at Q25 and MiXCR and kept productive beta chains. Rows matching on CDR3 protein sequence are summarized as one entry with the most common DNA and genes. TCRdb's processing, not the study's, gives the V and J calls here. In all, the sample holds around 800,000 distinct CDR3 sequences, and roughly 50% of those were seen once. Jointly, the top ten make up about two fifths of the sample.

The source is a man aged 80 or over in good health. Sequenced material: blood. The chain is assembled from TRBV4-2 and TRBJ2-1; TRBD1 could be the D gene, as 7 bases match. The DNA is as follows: TGTGCCAGCAGCCAAACCAGGGGGACCGCCGGGAGAAATGAGCAGTTCTTC. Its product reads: CASSQTRGTAGRNEQFF.